This T cell receptor beta chain is drawn from a study of human T cells and chemical hapten exposure. Overall study findings and caveats: Patch test score was positively correlated with the counts of PT1 expanded TCRs. The presence of alopecia in the donors means their immune response may differ from healthy people's. Relative to controls, expanded TCRs formed significantly more large CDR3 similarity clusters.

Notes on this clonotype: Its antigen is still unknown.

TCRdb ran MiXCR on the RACE reads and lists one entry per CDR3 protein. The sample yields some 70,000 distinct CDR3 sequences, approximately 9.9% seen once. Documented time point: pre-sensitization, week 0. Treatment here: therapeutic diphenylcyclopropenone sensitization with weekly scalp DPC. The sequence derives from a woman in her forties or fifties with alopecia areata. Some clones in this sample may be carry-over from other donors' samples. The specimen comprised whole blood, sampled in connection with sensitization to the hapten diphenylcyclopropenone (DPC).

The CDR3 region is CASSFIRGMREGYNEQFF. CDR3 DNA: TGTGCCAGCAGCTTCATCAGGGGCATGCGGGAGGGGTACAATGAGCAGTTCTTC. The chain carries TRBV7-8 and TRBJ2-1, with TRBD2 identical over 9 bases. Germline V lookup: CDR1 SGHVS, CDR2 FQNEAQ. The CDR3 has 18 amino acids. Trimming removed 3 bases from V and 4 bases from J; junction bases left unmatched: 13. Looking up the rest from reference TRBV7-8 and TRBJ2-1 gives the full variable domain: GAGVSQSPRYKVAKRGQDVALRCDPISGHVSLFWYQQALGQGPEFLTYFQNEAQLDKSGLPSDRFFAERPEGSVSTLKIQRTQQEDSAVYLCASSFIRGMREGYNEQFFGPGTRLTVL.